The 30 T cell receptor beta chains below were found in one sample sequenced in a study of beta chain features in type 1 diabetes. Findings of the study overall: Significant though moderate, a shortening of TCRB CDR3s appeared in all four CD4+ subsets of Type 1 diabetes patients.

No cognate antigen is known for these TCRs. Investigators reverse transcribed all isolated RNA, so they sequenced expressed TCRB transcripts. The table came from immunoSEQ multiplex PCR; TCRdb's copy has only in-frame clones and leaves some out. The repertoire holds 680,000 or so clones, with roughly 12% as singletons. The specimen sequenced was naive CD4+ T cells from blood. Receptors originate from a man in his late teens or twenties with type 1 diabetes.

The CDR3 coding sequence is TGTGCCAGCTCCCGGGACAGGGTTGACTCACCCCTCCACTTT. Protein sequence: CASSRDRVDSPLHF. The chain is built from TRBV18 and TRBJ1-6, with 9 bases matching TRBD1. The trim removed 6 bases at V and 10 bases at J, leaving 7 bases unmatched. The CDR3 has 14 residues. The germline gives CDR1 KGHSH, CDR2 LQKENI. Supplemented by reference TRBV18 and TRBJ1-6, the full variable domain reads NAGVMQNPRHLVRRRGQEARLRCSPMKGHSHVYWYRQLPEEGLKFMVYLQKENIIDESGMPKERFSAEFPKEGPSILRIQQVVRGDSAAYFCASSRDRVDSPLHFGNGTRLTVT.

This clone was recorded a few times. The gene calls are TRBV5-4 and TRBJ2-1; 12 bases line up with TRBD1. Germline V lookup: CDR1 SGHNT, CDR2 YYREEE (reference sequence). Trimming took 1 base from V and 8 from J; bases not matched to a gene: 4. This CDR3 region has 15 residues. The CDR3 sequence is CASSLLGQGAYEQFF. The CDR3, as DNA: TGTGCCAGCAGCTTGTTGGGACAGGGGGCTTATGAGCAGTTCTTC.

The chain recombines TRBV7-2 with TRBJ1-2; TRBD1 aligns across 9 bases. Germline CDR1 is SGHTA and CDR2 is FQGNSA. Trimming at V came to 5 bases and at J to 4 bases, leaving 8 bases not matched to a gene. The CDR3 covers 15 residues. The DNA for the CDR3 is TGTGCCAGCAGCCTAGGTGTGGGACAGGGCTATGGCTACACCTTC. Amino acid sequence: CASSLGVGQGYGYTF.

V and J are TRBV19 and TRBJ2-6; 14 bases map to TRBD2. Germline V gene data show CDR1 as LNHDA and CDR2 as SQIVND (reference sequence). J was trimmed by 1 base and V by 8 bases; bases with no gene match: 4. There are 17 residues in the CDR3. The DNA for the CDR3 is TGTGCCAGTTCGGGACTAGCGGGAGCTTCTGGGGCCAACGTCCTGACTTTC. Protein sequence: CASSGLAGASGANVLTF.

This chain links TRBV30 with TRBJ1-4; 10 bases line up with TRBD1. V dropped 0 bases and J dropped 8; count of bases not matched to a gene: 6. This CDR3 spans 15 amino acids. The germline V gene encodes CDR1 GTSNPN and CDR2 SVGIG (reference sequence). The CDR3 spells CAWSVLGQGDEKLFF. In DNA form, the CDR3 reads TGTGCCTGGAGTGTACTAGGACAGGGGGACGAAAAACTGTTTTTT.

This clone was detected a few times. Other DNA sequences from this sample encode an identical CDR3 as well. This chain links TRBV14 with TRBJ2-2; no clear D. Germline V CDR1 and CDR2: SGHDN, FVKESK. V lost 0 bases to trimming and J lost 0 bases, with 2 bases between them. The length of the CDR3 is 14 residues. The CDR3 sequence is CASSQDTNTGELFF. The CDR3 DNA sequence: TGTGCCAGCAGCCAAGATACGAACACCGGGGAGCTGTTTTTT.

The chain uses TRBV5-4 and TRBJ1-2; D not certain. This CDR3 contains 14 residues. Per the germline V gene, CDR1 is SGHNT and CDR2 is YYREEE (reference sequence). Trimming took off 4 bases at V and 2 bases at J, with 12 bases between the two ends. The DNA of the CDR3 is TGTGCCAGCAGCAAGGATCAAGGGAACTATGGCTACACCTTC. Protein: CASSKDQGNYGYTF.

This chain uses TRBV9 with TRBJ1-1; D call uncertain. V was shortened by 0 bases and J by 11 bases, with 11 bases between the two germline ends. CDR1 is SGDLS and CDR2 is YYNGEE in the germline V gene. The CDR3 runs to 12 residues. For the CDR3, the DNA is TGTGCCAGCAGCGTAGTTGGGGATAGCGCTTTCTTT. Protein sequence: CASSVVGDSAFF.

This chain uses TRBV14 with TRBJ2-1, with 8 nucleotides matching TRBD1. V lost 4 bases to trimming and J lost 3 bases; unmatched junction nucleotides: 11. Germline values: CDR1 SGHDN, CDR2 FVKESK. The CDR3 spans 17 residues. CDR3: CASSPRRQGPFYNEQFF. CDR3 bases: TGTGCCAGCAGCCCGAGACGACAGGGGCCCTTCTACAATGAGCAGTTCTTC.

There are a few counts of this clone. The chain couples TRBV14 to TRBJ1-1; possible D gene TRBD1, 6 bases. Trimming cost V 1 base and J 0 bases, with 9 bases left between them. Germline-derived CDR1 and CDR2 are SGHDN and FVKESK. The CDR3 extends over 15 amino acids. CDR3 region: CASSQAGGLNTEAFF. CDR3 DNA: TGTGCCAGCAGCCAAGCGGGGGGGCTGAACACTGAAGCTTTCTTT.

The V call is TRBV7-2, the J call TRBJ1-1; D possibly corresponds to TRBD1 (5 bases). V lost 3 bases to trimming and J lost 4 bases, with 12 bases between them. Germline CDR1 reads SGHTA; CDR2 reads FQGNSA. This CDR3 comprises 14 residues. The CDR3: CASSFGTPVTEAFF. In nucleotides, the CDR3 is TGTGCCAGCAGCTTCGGGACTCCTGTCACTGAAGCTTTCTTT. The entire variable domain, with the rest obtained from reference TRBV7-2 and TRBJ1-1, is as follows: GAGVSQSPSNKVTEKGKDVELRCDPISGHTALYWYRQSLGQGLEFLIYFQGNSAPDKSGLPSDRFSAERTGGSVSTLTIQRTQQEDSAVYLCASSFGTPVTEAFFGQGTRLTVV.

V gene TRBV6-5 combines with J gene TRBJ1-3; D call uncertain. The CDR3 is 15 amino acids. The V end lost 4 bases, the J end lost 0 bases, and 10 bases lay between the germline ends. CDR1 is MNHEY and CDR2 is SVGAGI in the germline V gene. CDR3 in DNA: TGTGCCAGCAGTTCCCTTTCGGGCTCTGGAAACACCATATATTTT. It codes for CASSSLSGSGNTIYF.

This clone appeared once. The same CDR3 also results from other DNA sequences found in this sample. DNA for the CDR3: TGCAGCGTCGCCGGTGGCGGCAATCAGCCCCAGCATTTT. It is translated as CSVAGGGNQPQHF. The chain joins TRBV29-1 to TRBJ1-5, with D unresolved. CDR1 SQVTM and CDR2 ANQGSEA come from the germline V gene. V was trimmed by 6 bases and J by 2 bases, leaving 11 bases between them. This CDR3 contains 13 residues.

There are a few counts of this clone. The chain combines TRBV7-2 with TRBJ1-1; TRBD1 aligns across 10 bases. J was trimmed by 7 bases and V by 4 bases; bases with no gene match: 6. CDR3 length equals 14 residues. The germline CDR1 and CDR2 sequences are SGHTA and FQGNSA. The CDR3 here is CASSSRGTGVEAFF. The CDR3 bases are TGTGCCAGCAGCTCCCGTGGGACAGGGGTTGAAGCTTTCTTT.

This clone came up a few times. The V call is TRBV7-9, the J call TRBJ2-3; no clear D. The V gene's germline CDR1 is SEHNR and CDR2 FQNEAQ (reference sequence). Trimming took 3 bases from V and 2 from J, leaving 9 bases between them. This CDR3 region has 14 residues. In DNA form, the CDR3 reads TGTGCCAGCAGCTTGGGTGAGAACACAGATACGCAGTATTTT. Translation: CASSLGENTDTQYF.

In its sample, this clone was seen a few times. The chain recombines TRBV5-1 with TRBJ1-1; D gene unclear. The CDR3 is 14 residues long. V lost 3 bases to trimming and J lost 3 bases, with 12 bases between them. Germline loops: CDR1 SGHRS, CDR2 YFSETQ. CDR3 sequence (DNA): TGCGCCAGCAGCTACTACGTCGGCGACACTGAAGCTTTCTTT. Translated, it gives CASSYYVGDTEAFF.

This clone appeared a few times. The chain is built from TRBV9 and TRBJ2-1, with no clear D. CDR1 is SGDLS and CDR2 is YYNGEE in the germline V gene. The V end lost 1 base, the J end lost 5 bases, and 13 bases lay between the germline ends. The CDR3 consists of 15 residues. The CDR3: CASSVFPDGNNEQFF. Here the CDR3 DNA reads TGTGCCAGCAGCGTATTCCCCGATGGGAACAATGAGCAGTTCTTC. The variable domain in full, completed from reference TRBV9 and TRBJ2-1, reads DSGVTQTPKHLITATGQRVTLRCSPRSGDLSVYWYQQSLDQGLQFLIQYYNGEERAKGNILERFSAQQFPDLHSELNLSSLELGDSALYFCASSVFPDGNNEQFFGPGTRLTVL.

This clone was recorded a few times. This chain links TRBV5-6 with TRBJ1-1; perhaps TRBD1 as D (5 bases). Germline V gene data show CDR1 as SGHDT and CDR2 as YYEEEE. Trimming cost V 1 base and J 1 base, with 17 bases left between them. The CDR3 has 17 residues. CDR3 sequence reads: CASSLLGSSQGNTEAFF. The CDR3 DNA is TGTGCCAGCAGCTTGCTAGGCTCATCCCAGGGGAACACTGAAGCTTTCTTT.

This clone was observed a few times. This chain joins TRBV7-9 and TRBJ1-2; no reliable D call. Trimming left V 3 bases short and J 8 bases short, with 10 bases between. This CDR3 has 12 residues. The germline gives CDR1 SEHNR, CDR2 FQNEAQ (reference sequence). CDR3 sequence reads: CASSFSEGGYTF. CDR3 nucleotide sequence: TGTGCCAGCAGCTTTTCGGAAGGGGGCTACACCTTC.

This clone has just a few counts. The CDR3 DNA follows: TGTGCCAGCAGCTCAGACGGGGGGAATTCACCCCTCCACTTT. The encoded protein is CASSSDGGNSPLHF. This chain uses TRBV6-5 with TRBJ1-6, with a weak D call TRBD1 (5 bases). Germline CDR1 reads MNHEY; CDR2 reads SVGAGI. The CDR3 length is 14 residues. Trimming removed 6 bases at V and 7 bases at J, with 13 bases between.

The rearrangement uses TRBV25-1 and TRBJ1-6; TRBD1 matches 11 bases. CDR1 MGHDK and CDR2 SYGVNS come from the germline V gene. The CDR3 runs to 16 residues. V lost 4 bases and J lost 7; bases outside the gene matches: 6. The CDR3: CASSGEGTGGNSPLHF. The CDR3 DNA reads as TGTGCCAGCAGTGGTGAAGGGACAGGGGGAAATTCACCCCTCCACTTT.

The sample holds a few counts of this clone. The chain carries TRBV2 and TRBJ1-1; 9 positions match TRBD1. The CDR3 is 14 residues long. The V segment lost 7 bases and the J segment 8 bases; nucleotides outside the gene matches: 11. CDR1 and CDR2 (germline): SNHLY, FYNNEI. CDR3 coding DNA: TGTGCCAGCATCCGGACAGGGGCCAACAGGGAAGCTTTCTTT. Its translation: CASIRTGANREAFF.

This clone came up once. The rearrangement links TRBV6-5 to TRBJ1-2; D unresolved. CDR3 size: 15 residues. V lost 6 bases and J lost 0, with 14 bases in between. From germline, CDR1 is MNHEY and CDR2 SVGAGI. The CDR3 sequence is CASSPQTNANYGYTF. In DNA, the CDR3 is TGTGCCAGCAGCCCCCAGACGAACGCTAACTATGGCTACACCTTC.

This clone was detected only a few times. The rearrangement joins TRBV6-5 to TRBJ2-7; no reliable D call. Trimming stripped 0 bases from V and 2 bases from J, with 14 bases between. Looked up from germline, CDR1 is MNHEY and CDR2 is SVGAGI. The CDR3 totals 16 residues. CDR3 region: CASSYSPDLTTYEQYF. The CDR3 DNA is TGTGCCAGCAGTTACTCCCCGGACCTAACTACCTACGAGCAGTACTTC.

This clone occurred a few times. The CDR3 DNA sequence: TGTGCCAGCAGTTTAACAGGGGAGGACACTGAAGCTTTCTTT. Translating it yields CASSLTGEDTEAFF. The V gene is TRBV6-6, the J gene TRBJ1-1; 7 bases agree with TRBD1. This CDR3 is 14 amino acids long. In germline, CDR1 is MNHNY, CDR2 SVGAGI (reference sequence). J lost 3 bases, V lost 4 bases, and 5 bases had no gene match.

This clone was picked up one time. CDR3 in DNA: TGTGCCTGGAGTGTGGGTAGAGAGGAAAAACTGTTTTTT. The encoded protein is CAWSVGREEKLFF. The chain joins TRBV30 to TRBJ1-4; D unresolved. The CDR3 is made up of 13 amino acids. Germline lookup yields CDR1 GTSNPN and CDR2 SVGIG (reference sequence). The V end was cut by 0 bases, the J end by 8 bases, with 10 bases between.

This clone was detected a few times. Distinct nucleotide sequences in the sample also encode this CDR3. CDR3 DNA sequence: TGTGCCAGCAGCTTGGCCCGGCGCTCCTACGAGCAGTACTTC. Its protein product is CASSLARRSYEQYF. V usage is TRBV7-9 and J usage is TRBJ2-7; D is unresolved. Germline loops: CDR1 SEHNR, CDR2 FQNEAQ (reference sequence). CDR3 length: 14 amino acids. Trimming took 3 bases from V and 0 from J, leaving 9 bases between them.

The chain combines TRBV5-1 with TRBJ2-3, with 9 bases fitting TRBD2. V lost 0 bases and J lost 2; bases outside the gene matches: 7. Germline V lookup: CDR1 SGHRS, CDR2 YFSETQ. This CDR3 has 17 residues. CDR3 DNA: TGCGCCAGCAGCTTGGAAGGACTAGCGATTAACACAGATACGCAGTATTTT. Residues: CASSLEGLAINTDTQYF.

The V call is TRBV4-1, the J call TRBJ1-1; a possible D gene is TRBD1 (5 bases). The CDR3 has 15 residues. CDR1 and CDR2 (germline): MGHRA, YSYEKL. Trimming left V 1 base short and J 5 bases short, with 14 bases between. CDR3 in amino acids: CASSQGYAGRTEAFF. CDR3 sequence (DNA): TGCGCCAGCAGCCAAGGATATGCAGGGAGGACTGAAGCTTTCTTT.

This sequence joins TRBV18 and TRBJ2-3; D is ambiguous. This CDR3 has 13 residues. Trimming pared 4 bases from V and 2 bases from J, leaving 7 bases between. Per the germline V gene, CDR1 is KGHSH and CDR2 is LQKENI. CDR3: CASSQHPTDTQYF. CDR3 nucleotides: TGTGCCAGCTCACAACACCCCACAGATACGCAGTATTTT.